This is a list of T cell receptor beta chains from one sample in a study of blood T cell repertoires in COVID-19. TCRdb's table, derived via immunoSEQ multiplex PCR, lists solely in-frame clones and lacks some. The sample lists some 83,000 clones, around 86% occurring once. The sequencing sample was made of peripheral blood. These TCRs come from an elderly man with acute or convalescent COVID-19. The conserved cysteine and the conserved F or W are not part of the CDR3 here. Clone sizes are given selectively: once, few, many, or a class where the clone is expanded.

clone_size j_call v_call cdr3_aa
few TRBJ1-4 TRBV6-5 ASSWTGGNEKLF
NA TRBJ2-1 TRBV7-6 ASSPRTGGNEQF
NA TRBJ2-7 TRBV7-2 ASSSTSGAYEQY
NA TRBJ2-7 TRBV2 ASRRTGVGYEQY
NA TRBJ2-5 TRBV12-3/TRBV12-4 ASSRDQTGAQY
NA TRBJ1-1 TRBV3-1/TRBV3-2 ASSLSSVITGNTEAF
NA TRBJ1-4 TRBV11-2 ASSPRQNEKLF
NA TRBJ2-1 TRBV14 ASSQAGDTEPSYNEQF
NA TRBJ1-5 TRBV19 ASSPRPGQGLNQPQH
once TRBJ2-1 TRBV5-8 ASPAFGGMPDNEQF
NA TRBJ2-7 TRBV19 ASSISTGTGSYEQY
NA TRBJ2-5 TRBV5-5 ASSLSPTGTGYQETQY
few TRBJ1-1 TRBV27 ASSFRQGNTEAF
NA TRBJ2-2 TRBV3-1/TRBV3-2 ASSQPQSGRALDTGELF
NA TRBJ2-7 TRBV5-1 ASTRTGPNYEQY
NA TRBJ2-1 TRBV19 ASSPNRGADEQF
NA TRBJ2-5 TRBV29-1 SVEEQTETQY
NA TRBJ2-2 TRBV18 ASSPERLAGGELF
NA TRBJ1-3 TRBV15 ATSRRGGGSGNTIY
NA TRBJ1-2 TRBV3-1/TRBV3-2 ASSHTEFDGYT
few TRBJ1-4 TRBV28 ASTSSQGPNEKLF
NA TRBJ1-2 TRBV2 ASTLSDTYGYT
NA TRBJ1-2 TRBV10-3 AISEPGTYGYT
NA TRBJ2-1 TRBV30 AWRGRGSSYNEQF
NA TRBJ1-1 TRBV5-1 ASSLEGRRMNTEAF
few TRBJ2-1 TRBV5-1 ASRASGRLNEQF
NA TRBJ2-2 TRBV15 ATSRDVGELF
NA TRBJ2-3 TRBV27 ASKSVSGRGTDTQY
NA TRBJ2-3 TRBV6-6 ASRRTGRADTQY
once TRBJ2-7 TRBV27 ASFRGQMY
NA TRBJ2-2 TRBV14 ASSLVAPGELF
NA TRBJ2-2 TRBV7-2 ASSLAGVGTGELF
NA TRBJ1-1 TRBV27 ASSLSGGGRDTEAF
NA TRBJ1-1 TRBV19 ASSSQATNTEAF
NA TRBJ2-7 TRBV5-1 ASSSGSGSVYEQY
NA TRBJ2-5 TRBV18 ASSPPGVGGETQY
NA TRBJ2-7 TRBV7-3 ASSLGLAGGPAYEQY
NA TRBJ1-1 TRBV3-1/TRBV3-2 ASSQGQGVPAF
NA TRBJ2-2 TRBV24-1 ATSEGGRTGELF
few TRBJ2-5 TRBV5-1 ASSSLTGEETQY
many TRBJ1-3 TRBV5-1 ASSLEGPGQASSGNTIY
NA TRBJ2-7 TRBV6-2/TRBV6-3 ASSYAGTSLAYEQY
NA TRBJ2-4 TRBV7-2 ASSLETSGFQY
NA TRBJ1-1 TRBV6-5 ASSSDRGGSEAF
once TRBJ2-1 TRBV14 ASSQPGLSYNEQF
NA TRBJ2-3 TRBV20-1 SASPGLAKADTQY
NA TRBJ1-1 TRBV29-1 SVEVGGVAEAF